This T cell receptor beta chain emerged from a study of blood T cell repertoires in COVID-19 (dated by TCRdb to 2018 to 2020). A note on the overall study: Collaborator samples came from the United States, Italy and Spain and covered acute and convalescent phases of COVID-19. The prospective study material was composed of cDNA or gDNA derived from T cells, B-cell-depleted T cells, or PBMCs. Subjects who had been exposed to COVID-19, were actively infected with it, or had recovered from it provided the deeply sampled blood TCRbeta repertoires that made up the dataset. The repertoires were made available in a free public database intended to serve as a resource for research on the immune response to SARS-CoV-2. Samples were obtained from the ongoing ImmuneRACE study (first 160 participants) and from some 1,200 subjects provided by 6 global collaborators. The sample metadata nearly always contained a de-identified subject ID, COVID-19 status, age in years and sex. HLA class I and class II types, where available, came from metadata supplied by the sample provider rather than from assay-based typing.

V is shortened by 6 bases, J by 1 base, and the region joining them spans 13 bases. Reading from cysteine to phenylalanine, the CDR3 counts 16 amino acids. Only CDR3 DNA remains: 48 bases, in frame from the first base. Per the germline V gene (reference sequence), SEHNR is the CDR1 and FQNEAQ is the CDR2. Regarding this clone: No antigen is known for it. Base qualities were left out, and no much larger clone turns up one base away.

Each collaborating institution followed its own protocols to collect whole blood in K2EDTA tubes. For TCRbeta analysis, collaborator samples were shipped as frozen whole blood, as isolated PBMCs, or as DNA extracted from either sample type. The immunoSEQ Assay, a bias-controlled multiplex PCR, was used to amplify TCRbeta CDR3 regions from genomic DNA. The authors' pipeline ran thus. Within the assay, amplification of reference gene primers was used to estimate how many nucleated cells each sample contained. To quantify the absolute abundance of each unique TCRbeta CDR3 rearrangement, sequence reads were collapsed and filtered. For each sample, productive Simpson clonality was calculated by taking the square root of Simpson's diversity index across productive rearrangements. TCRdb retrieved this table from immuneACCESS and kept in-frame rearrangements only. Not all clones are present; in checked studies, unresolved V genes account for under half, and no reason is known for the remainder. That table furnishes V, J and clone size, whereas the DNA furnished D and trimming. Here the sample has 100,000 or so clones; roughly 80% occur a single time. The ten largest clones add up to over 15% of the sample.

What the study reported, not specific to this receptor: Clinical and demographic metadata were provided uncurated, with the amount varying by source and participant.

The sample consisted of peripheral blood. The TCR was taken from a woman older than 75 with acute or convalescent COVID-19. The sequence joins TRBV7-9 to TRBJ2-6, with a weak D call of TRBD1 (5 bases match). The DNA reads TGTGCCAGCAGTTCACGGCCAGGGTCTGGGGCCAACGTCCTGACTTTC. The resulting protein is CASSSRPGSGANVLTF.